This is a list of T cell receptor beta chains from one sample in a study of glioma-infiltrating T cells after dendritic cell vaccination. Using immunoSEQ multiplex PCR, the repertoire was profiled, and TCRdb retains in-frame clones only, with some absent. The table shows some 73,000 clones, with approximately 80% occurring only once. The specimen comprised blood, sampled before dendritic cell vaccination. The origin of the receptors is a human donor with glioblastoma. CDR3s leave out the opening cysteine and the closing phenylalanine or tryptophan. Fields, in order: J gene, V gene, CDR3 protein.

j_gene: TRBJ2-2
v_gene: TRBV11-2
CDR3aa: ASSLVSGSLLAGELF

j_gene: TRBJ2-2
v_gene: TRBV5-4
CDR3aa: ASSSQRGTGELF

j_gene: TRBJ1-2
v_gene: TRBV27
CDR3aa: ASAFTGAYGYT

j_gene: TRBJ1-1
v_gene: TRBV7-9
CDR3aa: ASSFGGGNTEAF

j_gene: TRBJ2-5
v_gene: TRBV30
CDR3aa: AWSVRETQY

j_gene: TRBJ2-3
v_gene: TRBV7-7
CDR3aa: ASSASGSTDTQY

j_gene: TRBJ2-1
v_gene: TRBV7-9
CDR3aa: ATNRGQVNEQF

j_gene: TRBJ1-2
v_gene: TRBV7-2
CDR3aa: ASSRAREDYGYT

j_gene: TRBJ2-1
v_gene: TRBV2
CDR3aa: ASSSLGGTSYNEQF

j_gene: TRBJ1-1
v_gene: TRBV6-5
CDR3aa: ASSYQNRAEAF

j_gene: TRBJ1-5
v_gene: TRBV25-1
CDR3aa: ASSAPGTGSSQPQH

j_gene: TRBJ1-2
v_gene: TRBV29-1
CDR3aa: SVVYTDQGNYGYT

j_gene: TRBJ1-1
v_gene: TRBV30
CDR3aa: AWSVSGNSGAF

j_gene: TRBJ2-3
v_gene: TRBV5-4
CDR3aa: ASSLLATSTDTQY

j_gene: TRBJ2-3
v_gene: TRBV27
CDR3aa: ASSLILGDTQY

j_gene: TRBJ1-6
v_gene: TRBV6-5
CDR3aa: ASSLGGSSYNSPLH

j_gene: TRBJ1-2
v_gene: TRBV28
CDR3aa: ASSSGGRVGYT

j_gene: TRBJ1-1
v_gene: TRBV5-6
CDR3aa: ASSRRRGNTEAF

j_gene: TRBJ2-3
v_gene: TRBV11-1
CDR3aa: ASSLEILANPSTDTQY

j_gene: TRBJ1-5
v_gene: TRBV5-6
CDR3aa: ASTLRGGSGNQPQH

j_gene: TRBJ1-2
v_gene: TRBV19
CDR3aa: ASGTRIVGGYGYT

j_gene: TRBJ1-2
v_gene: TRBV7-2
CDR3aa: ASSLGSAGNYGYT

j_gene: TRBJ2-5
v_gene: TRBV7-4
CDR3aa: ASRKSRDRAQETQY